These T cell receptor beta chains were read from a single sample in a study of regulatory T cells in long-lasting Graves disease. One entry per CDR3 protein, called by TCRdb with MiXCR from the multiplex PCR reads. The sample consists of a few hundred thousand distinct CDR3 sequences, about 20% of them appearing once. The sample was peripheral blood mononuclear cells (PBMCs), taken when the disease was refractory, from a patient treated with antithyroid drugs. The receptors were sampled from a female donor with Graves disease. Each CDR3 is given with its conserved first and last residue. D genes are given only for firm matches. Clone size appears in some rows only: once, few, many, or a class for an expanded clone.

V gene,clone size,D gene,J gene,CDR3 protein,CDR3 DNA
TRBV9,few,NA,TRBJ2-3,CASSVEEKPVLGPTDTQYF,TGTGCCAGCAGCGTAGAGGAGAAACCCGTGCTTGGTCCCACAGATACGCAGTATTTT
TRBV14,NA,NA,TRBJ1-2,CASSQEGWSTYGYTF,TGTGCCAGCAGCCAAGAAGGATGGAGTACCTATGGCTACACCTTC
TRBV25-1,NA,NA,TRBJ2-6,CASSELGDSGANVLTF,TGTGCCAGCAGTGAATTAGGGGACTCTGGGGCCAACGTCCTGACTTTC
TRBV15,few,NA,TRBJ2-5,CATSRDPPQGKTQYF,TGTGCCACCAGCAGAGATCCCCCGCAGGGGAAGACCCAGTACTTC
TRBV5-5,NA,NA,TRBJ1-6,CASSFRTVDSPLHF,TGTGCCAGCAGCTTCCGGACAGTCGATTCACCCCTCCACTTT
TRBV12-3/TRBV12-4,NA,TRBD1,TRBJ2-3,CASSAGTGGDTQYF,TGTGCCAGCAGTGCCGGGACAGGGGGAGATACGCAGTATTTT
TRBV14,few,NA,TRBJ1-6,CASSQGVDSPLHF,TGTGCCAGCAGCCAAGGCGTGGATTCACCCCTCCACTTT
TRBV27,NA,NA,TRBJ1-1,CASSFLGGTEAFF,TGTGCCAGCAGTTTTCTAGGGGGCACTGAAGCTTTCTTT
TRBV7-9,few,NA,TRBJ2-3,CASSPLGAGDTQYF,TGTGCCAGCAGCCCGCTGGGGGCGGGAGATACGCAGTATTTT
TRBV19,few,NA,TRBJ1-2,CASSTPYGGRSGYTF,TGTGCCAGTAGTACCCCCTATGGGGGGAGATCGGGCTACACCTTC
TRBV11-1,few,NA,TRBJ2-7,CASSIAGVDVYEQYF,TGTGCCAGCAGCATAGCCGGGGTAGATGTCTACGAGCAGTACTTC
TRBV19,NA,NA,TRBJ1-5,CASVDGPQSNQPQHF,TGTGCCAGTGTGGACGGACCCCAGAGCAATCAGCCCCAGCATTTT
TRBV2,many,NA,TRBJ2-2,CASSEALTGELFF,TGTGCCAGCAGTGAAGCACTCACCGGGGAGCTGTTTTTT
TRBV28,few,NA,TRBJ2-7,CASTPGGTYEQYF,TGTGCCAGCACCCCGGGGGGCACCTACGAGCAGTACTTC
TRBV12-3/TRBV12-4,NA,NA,TRBJ2-2,CASTGPGGGTGELFF,TGTGCCAGCACTGGGCCGGGGGGCGGGACCGGGGAGCTGTTTTTT
TRBV28,many,NA,TRBJ1-2,CASSEGLFGYTF,TGTGCCAGCAGTGAGGGGCTTTTTGGCTACACCTTC
TRBV20-1,many,NA,TRBJ2-5,CSAREQRETQYF,TGCAGTGCTAGAGAACAGCGGGAGACCCAGTACTTC
TRBV7-2,NA,NA,TRBJ2-5,CASSPTEGGETQYF,TGTGCCAGCAGCCCAACAGAGGGGGGGGAGACCCAGTACTTC
TRBV5-1,few,TRBD1,TRBJ1-4,CASSADRAGNEKLFF,TGCGCCAGCAGCGCGGACAGGGCTGGCAATGAAAAACTGTTTTTT
TRBV7-6,few,TRBD1,TRBJ2-5,CASSLVRDRGQETQYF,TGTGCCAGCAGCTTAGTCCGGGACAGGGGGCAAGAGACCCAGTACTTC
TRBV6-1,NA,TRBD1,TRBJ1-5,CASRTGNRGFNQPQHF,TGTGCCAGCAGGACAGGAAACAGGGGGTTTAATCAGCCCCAGCATTTT
TRBV10-3,NA,NA,TRBJ2-7,CAISGGDSYEQYF,TGTGCCATCAGTGGAGGGGACTCCTACGAGCAGTACTTC
TRBV7-2,few,NA,TRBJ2-3,CASSLVFSRTDTQYF,TGTGCCAGCAGCTTAGTGTTCTCCCGCACAGATACGCAGTATTTT
TRBV28,many,NA,TRBJ2-7,CASSWDTAEQYF,TGTGCCAGCAGTTGGGACACCGCAGAGCAGTACTTC
TRBV30,NA,NA,TRBJ2-2,CAWSYGGQNTGELFF,TGTGCCTGGAGTTACGGGGGACAGAACACCGGGGAGCTGTTTTTT
TRBV7-3,many,NA,TRBJ2-7,CASSLTSTSRSEQYF,TGTGCCAGCAGCTTAACGTCCACTAGTCGCAGCGAGCAGTACTTC
TRBV12-3/TRBV12-4,NA,NA,TRBJ1-2,CASSQQIYSGYTF,TGCGCCAGCAGCCAACAGATTTACAGTGGCTACACCTTC
TRBV27,many,NA,TRBJ1-1,CASTPGHKLMNTEAFF,TGTGCCAGCACGCCGGGACACAAGCTCATGAACACTGAAGCTTTCTTT
TRBV28,many,NA,TRBJ2-7,CASSPPRALALYEQYF,TGTGCCAGCAGCCCCCCCAGGGCCTTAGCCCTTTACGAGCAGTACTTC
TRBV13,NA,NA,TRBJ1-6,CASSLFDRGNGSPLHF,TGTGCCAGCAGCTTGTTCGACAGAGGTAATGGGTCACCCCTCCACTTT
TRBV7-9,NA,TRBD1,TRBJ2-7,CASSPVGRGQGRYEQYF,TGTGCCAGCAGCCCCGTCGGACGAGGACAGGGTCGATACGAGCAGTACTTC
TRBV4-1,once,NA,TRBJ1-2,CASSQLASFNYGYTF,TGCGCCAGCAGCCAACTAGCCTCGTTTAACTATGGCTACACCTTC
TRBV20-1,NA,TRBD2,TRBJ2-7,CSAGEVLAGHFEQYF,TGCAGTGCTGGAGAGGTGCTAGCGGGACATTTCGAGCAGTACTTC
TRBV7-9,NA,NA,TRBJ2-7,CASSFSSGTFGTYEQYF,TGTGCCAGCAGCTTCAGTTCAGGGACTTTTGGAACCTACGAGCAGTACTTC
TRBV3-2,few,NA,TRBJ1-1,CASSQDDRNTEAFF,TGTGCCAGCAGCCAAGATGACAGGAACACTGAAGCTTTCTTT
TRBV29-1,many,TRBD1,TRBJ2-5,CSVERARGRGETQYF,TGCAGCGTTGAAAGGGCCAGGGGGCGTGGAGAGACCCAGTACTTC
TRBV29-1,NA,NA,TRBJ1-2,CSVEPRSGGEGDGYTF,TGCAGCGTTGAACCCCGGTCCGGGGGCGAAGGGGATGGCTACACCTTC
TRBV3-2,NA,NA,TRBJ1-2,CARKSRDRGRVEHYGYTF,TGTGCCAGAAAGTCCCGGGACAGGGGGCGCGTCGAGCACTATGGCTACACCTTC
TRBV11-2,many,NA,TRBJ2-7,CASSFQSSYEQYF,TGTGCCAGCAGCTTCCAGAGCTCCTACGAGCAGTACTTC
TRBV19,few,TRBD1,TRBJ2-7,CASGTGVAEQYF,TGTGCCAGTGGGACAGGGGTGGCCGAGCAGTACTTC
TRBV30,NA,TRBD1,TRBJ1-2,CAWWGQVAGYTF,TGTGCCTGGTGGGGACAGGTCGCTGGCTACACCTTC
TRBV19,few,TRBD1,TRBJ1-1,CASSWDRGLSEAFF,TGTGCCAGTAGTTGGGACAGGGGGCTTAGTGAAGCTTTCTTT
TRBV27,many,NA,TRBJ1-1,CASSFTASNTEAFF,TGTGCCAGCAGTTTTACAGCCAGCAACACTGAAGCTTTCTTT
TRBV6-1,many,TRBD2,TRBJ2-5,CASRLAGVETQYF,TGTGCCAGCAGACTAGCGGGAGTTGAGACCCAGTACTTC
TRBV30,few,TRBD1,TRBJ1-4,CAWSWGQGIREKLFF,TGTGCCTGGAGCTGGGGACAGGGAATACGTGAAAAACTGTTTTTT
TRBV7-9,NA,TRBD2,TRBJ2-2,CASSLRSGVENTGELFF,TGTGCCAGCAGCTTAAGGAGCGGGGTGGAGAACACCGGGGAGCTGTTTTTT
TRBV5-1,once,NA,TRBJ2-5,CASSLVFGRDQETQYF,TGCGCCAGCAGCTTGGTTTTCGGTAGGGACCAAGAGACCCAGTACTTC
TRBV12-5,many,NA,TRBJ2-7,CASAFPGREQYF,TGTGCTAGTGCCTTCCCGGGGCGAGAGCAGTACTTC
TRBV7-2,few,NA,TRBJ2-7,CASSLGLPPGEQYF,TGTGCCAGCAGCTTAGGACTCCCTCCGGGGGAGCAGTACTTC
TRBV19,few,NA,TRBJ2-7,CASSIALSGEVYEQYF,TGTGCCAGTAGTATAGCCCTTTCAGGGGAGGTCTACGAGCAGTACTTC
TRBV9,few,TRBD1,TRBJ1-2,CASSVEEQGGYGYTF,TGTGCCAGCAGCGTCGAAGAACAGGGGGGGTATGGCTACACCTTC
TRBV7-8,many,TRBD1,TRBJ1-5,CASSLRPRTGGQPQHF,TGTGCCAGCAGCTTAAGACCCCGGACAGGGGGTCAGCCCCAGCATTTT
TRBV20-1,NA,NA,TRBJ2-1,CSARVTSPNEQFF,TGCAGTGCTAGAGTCACCAGTCCCAATGAGCAGTTCTTC